This note documents a single T cell receptor (beta chain) sequence. This probably arose from a read error, given a far larger clone one base away. This record belongs to a study of regulatory T cells in long-lasting Graves disease. Libraries of TCR beta came from iRepertoire HTBI primers plus Arm-PCR of CDR3 regions. A single record per CDR3 protein comes from TCRdb applying MiXCR to the multiplex PCR reads. The table shows some 220,000 distinct CDR3 sequences, with approximately 18% occurring only once. Germline CDR1 SNHLY, CDR2 FYNNEI. This CDR3 is 17 amino acids long. V lost 3 bases to trimming and J lost 3 bases, with 17 bases between them. Time point here: newly diagnosed GD, antithyroid drugs for less than 3 months. From RNA extracted from PBMCs, the TCR library was made. EDTA tubes received roughly 8.6 milliliters of drawn peripheral blood. These same records also appear under a second study, on T cells in Graves' hyperthyroidism and ophthalmopathy. As reported in that work: With the HTBI primer set, the TCR CDR3 went through a first round of RT-PCR.

The chain joins TRBV2 to TRBJ2-2; maybe TRBD2 (5 bases). The source is a woman younger than 45 with Graves disease. This specimen consisted of peripheral blood mononuclear cells (PBMCs), obtained at new diagnosis, from a patient treated with antithyroid drugs. The CDR3 protein is CASSDSQCLGDTGELFF. The CDR3 coding sequence is TGTGCCAGCAGTGACTCACAGTGTTTGGGAGACACCGGGGAGCTGTTTTTT.